Only a few counts were recorded for the clone carrying this T cell receptor beta chain. Its antigen is as yet unknown. Regions amplified from RNA transcripts were the TCR beta CDR3 regions. The HTBI primer set was used in a first-round RT-PCR of the TCR CDR3. One entry per CDR3 protein, called by TCRdb with MiXCR from the multiplex PCR reads. The profile covers some 370,000 distinct CDR3 sequences, with 11% to 15% appearing a single time and 25% to 30% taken by the ten largest. The record originates from a study of T cells in Graves' hyperthyroidism and ophthalmopathy. Study-wide findings and caveats: A model of 13 V-J features distinguished ophthalmopathy from stable hyperthyroidism.

Per germline, CDR1 SGDLS and CDR2 YYNGEE. The V gene end was trimmed by 4 bases and the J gene end by 8 bases; junction bases not matched to a gene: 6. This CDR3 comprises 14 residues. The study included ophthalmopathy patients with Clinical Activity Score at least 3, NOSPECS grade at least 4 and duration under 3 months. This sequence was found in a man aged 50 to 59 with Graves' ophthalmopathy. Specimen: blood. V is TRBV9 and J is TRBJ2-1, with TRBD2 matching 10 bases. The CDR3 DNA follows: TGTGCCAGCAGCCGTCTAGCGGGAGTCGATGAGCAGTTCTTC. Encoded protein: CASSRLAGVDEQFF.